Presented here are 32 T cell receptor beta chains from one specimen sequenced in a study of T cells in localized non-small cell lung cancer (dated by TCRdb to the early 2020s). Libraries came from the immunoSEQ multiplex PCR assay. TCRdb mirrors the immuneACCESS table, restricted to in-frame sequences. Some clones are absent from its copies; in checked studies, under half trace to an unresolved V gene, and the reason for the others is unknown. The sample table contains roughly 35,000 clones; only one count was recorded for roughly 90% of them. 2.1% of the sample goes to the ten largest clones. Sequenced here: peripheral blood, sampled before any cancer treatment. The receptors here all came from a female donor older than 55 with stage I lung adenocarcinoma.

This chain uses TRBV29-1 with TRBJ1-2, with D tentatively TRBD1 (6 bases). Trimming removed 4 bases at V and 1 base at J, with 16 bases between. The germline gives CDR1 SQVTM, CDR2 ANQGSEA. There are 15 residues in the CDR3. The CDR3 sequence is CSVVKGDKFNYGYTF. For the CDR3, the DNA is TGCAGCGTTGTGAAGGGGGACAAATTTAACTATGGCTACACCTTC.

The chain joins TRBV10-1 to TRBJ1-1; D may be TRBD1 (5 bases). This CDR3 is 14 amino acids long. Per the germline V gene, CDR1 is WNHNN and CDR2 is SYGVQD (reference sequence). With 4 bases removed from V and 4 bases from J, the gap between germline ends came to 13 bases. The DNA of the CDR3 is TGCGCCAGCAGTGCGAGCAGGGCTCTCACTGAAGCTTTCTTT. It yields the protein CASSASRALTEAFF.

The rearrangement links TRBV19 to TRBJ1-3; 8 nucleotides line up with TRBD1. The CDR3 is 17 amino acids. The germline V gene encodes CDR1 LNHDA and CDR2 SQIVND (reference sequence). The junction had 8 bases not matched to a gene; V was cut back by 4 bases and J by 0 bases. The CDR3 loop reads CASSTTGQGHSGNTIYF. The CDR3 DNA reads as TGTGCCAGTAGTACAACCGGACAGGGCCACTCTGGAAACACCATATATTTT.

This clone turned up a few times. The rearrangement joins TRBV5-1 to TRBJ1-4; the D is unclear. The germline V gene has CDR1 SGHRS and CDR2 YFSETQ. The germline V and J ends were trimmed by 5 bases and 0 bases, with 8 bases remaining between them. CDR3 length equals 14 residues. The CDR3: CASRAGSTNEKLFF. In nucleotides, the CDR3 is TGCGCCAGCAGGGCCGGGTCAACTAATGAAAAACTGTTTTTT.

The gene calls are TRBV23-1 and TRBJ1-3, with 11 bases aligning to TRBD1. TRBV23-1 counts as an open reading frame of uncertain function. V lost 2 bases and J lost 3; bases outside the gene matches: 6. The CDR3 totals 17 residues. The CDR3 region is CASSQHRDRGVGNTIYF. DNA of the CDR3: TGCGCCAGCAGTCAACACCGGGACAGGGGGGTTGGAAACACCATATATTTT.

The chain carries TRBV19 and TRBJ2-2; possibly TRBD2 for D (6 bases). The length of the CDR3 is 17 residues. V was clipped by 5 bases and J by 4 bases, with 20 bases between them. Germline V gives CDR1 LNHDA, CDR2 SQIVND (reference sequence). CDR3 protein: CASSPTGGAGFTGELFF. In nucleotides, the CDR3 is TGTGCCAGTAGTCCCACCGGTGGGGCGGGGTTCACCGGGGAGCTGTTTTTT.

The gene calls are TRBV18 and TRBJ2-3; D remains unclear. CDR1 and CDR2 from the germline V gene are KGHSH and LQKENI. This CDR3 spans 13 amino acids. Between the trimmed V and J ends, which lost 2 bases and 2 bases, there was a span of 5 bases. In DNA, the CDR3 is TGTGCCAGCTCACCAGGTCTCACAGATACGCAGTATTTT. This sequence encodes CASSPGLTDTQYF.

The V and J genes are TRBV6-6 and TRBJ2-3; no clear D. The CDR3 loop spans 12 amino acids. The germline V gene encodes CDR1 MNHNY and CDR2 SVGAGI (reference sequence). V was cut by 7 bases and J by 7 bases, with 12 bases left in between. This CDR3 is CASTDPIHTQYF. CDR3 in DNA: TGTGCCAGCACCGACCCCATTCATACGCAGTATTTT.

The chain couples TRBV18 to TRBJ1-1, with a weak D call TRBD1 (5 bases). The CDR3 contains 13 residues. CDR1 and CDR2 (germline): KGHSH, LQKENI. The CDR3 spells CPEPGGLNTEAFF. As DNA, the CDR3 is TGTCCGGAACCGGGGGGTCTGAACACTGAAGCTTTCTTT.

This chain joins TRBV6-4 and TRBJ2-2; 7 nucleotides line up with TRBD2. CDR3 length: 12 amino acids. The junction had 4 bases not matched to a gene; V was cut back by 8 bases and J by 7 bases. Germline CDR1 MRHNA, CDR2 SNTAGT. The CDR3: CASGTTGGELFF. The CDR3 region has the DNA TGTGCCAGCGGGACTACCGGCGGGGAGCTGTTTTTT.

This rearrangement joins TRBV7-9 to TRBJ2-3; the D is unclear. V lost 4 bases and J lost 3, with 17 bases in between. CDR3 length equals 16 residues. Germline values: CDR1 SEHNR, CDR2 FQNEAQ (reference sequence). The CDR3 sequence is CASSSRPWIFTDTQYF. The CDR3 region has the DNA TGTGCCAGCAGCTCACGCCCTTGGATTTTTACAGATACGCAGTATTTT.

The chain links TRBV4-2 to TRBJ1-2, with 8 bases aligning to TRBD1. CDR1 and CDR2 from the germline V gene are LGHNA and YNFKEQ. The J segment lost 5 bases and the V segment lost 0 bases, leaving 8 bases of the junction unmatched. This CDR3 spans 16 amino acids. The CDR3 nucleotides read TGTGCCAGCAGCCAAGATCTTGGGACAGGCATTTATGGCTACACCTTC. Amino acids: CASSQDLGTGIYGYTF.

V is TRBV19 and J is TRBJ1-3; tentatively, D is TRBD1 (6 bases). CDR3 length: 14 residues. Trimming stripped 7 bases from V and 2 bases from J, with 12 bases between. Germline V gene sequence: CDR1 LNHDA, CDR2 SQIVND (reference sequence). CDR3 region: CASKPTGTGNTIYF. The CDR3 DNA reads TGTGCCAGTAAACCCACAGGGACTGGAAACACCATATATTTT.

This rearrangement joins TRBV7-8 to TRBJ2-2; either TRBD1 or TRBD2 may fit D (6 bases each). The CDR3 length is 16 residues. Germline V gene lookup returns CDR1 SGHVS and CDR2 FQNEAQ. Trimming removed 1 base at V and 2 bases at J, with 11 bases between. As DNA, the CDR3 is TGTGCCAGCAGCTTAGTCGGGGGCCCTAACACCGGGGAGCTGTTTTTT. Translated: CASSLVGGPNTGELFF.

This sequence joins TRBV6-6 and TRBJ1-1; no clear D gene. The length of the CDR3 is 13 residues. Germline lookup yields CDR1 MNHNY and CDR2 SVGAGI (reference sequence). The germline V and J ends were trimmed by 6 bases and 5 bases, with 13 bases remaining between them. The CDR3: CASSPGPGTEAFF. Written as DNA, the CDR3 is TGTGCCAGCAGCCCGGGCCCCGGTACTGAAGCTTTCTTT.

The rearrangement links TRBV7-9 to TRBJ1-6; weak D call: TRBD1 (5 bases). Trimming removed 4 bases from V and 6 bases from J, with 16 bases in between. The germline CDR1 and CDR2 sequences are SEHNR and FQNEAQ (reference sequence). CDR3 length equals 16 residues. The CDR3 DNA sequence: TGTGCCAGCAGCTCAACCCCCGGGACTGTTAATTCACCCCTCCACTTT. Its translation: CASSSTPGTVNSPLHF.

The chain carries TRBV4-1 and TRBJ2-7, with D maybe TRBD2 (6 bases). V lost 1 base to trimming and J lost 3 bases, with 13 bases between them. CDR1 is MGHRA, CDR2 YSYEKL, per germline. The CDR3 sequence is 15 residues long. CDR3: CASSQVQGLGYEQYF. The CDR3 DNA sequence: TGCGCCAGCAGCCAAGTCCAGGGACTGGGCTACGAGCAGTACTTC.

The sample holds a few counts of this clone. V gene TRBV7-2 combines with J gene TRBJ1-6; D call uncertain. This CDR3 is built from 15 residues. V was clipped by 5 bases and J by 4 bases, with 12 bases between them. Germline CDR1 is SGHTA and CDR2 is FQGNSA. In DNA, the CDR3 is TGTGCCAGCAGCGCGTCCGGGAGTTATAATTCACCCCTCCACTTT. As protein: CASSASGSYNSPLHF.

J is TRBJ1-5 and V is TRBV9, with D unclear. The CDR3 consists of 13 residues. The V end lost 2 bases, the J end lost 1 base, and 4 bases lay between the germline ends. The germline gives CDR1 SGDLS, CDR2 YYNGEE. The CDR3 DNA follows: TGTGCCAGCAGCGTGAGGAGCAATCAGCCCCAGCATTTT. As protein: CASSVRSNQPQHF.

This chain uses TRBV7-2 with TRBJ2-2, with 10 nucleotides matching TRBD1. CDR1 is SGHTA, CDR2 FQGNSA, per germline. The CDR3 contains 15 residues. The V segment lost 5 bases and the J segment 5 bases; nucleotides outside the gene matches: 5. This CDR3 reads CASSVDRGRTGELFF. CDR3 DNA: TGTGCCAGCAGCGTCGACAGGGGGCGAACCGGGGAGCTGTTTTTT.

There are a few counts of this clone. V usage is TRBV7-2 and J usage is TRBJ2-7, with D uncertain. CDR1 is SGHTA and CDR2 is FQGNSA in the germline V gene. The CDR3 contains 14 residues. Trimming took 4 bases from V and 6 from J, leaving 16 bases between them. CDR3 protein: CASSSRADRGEQYF. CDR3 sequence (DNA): TGTGCCAGCAGCTCCCGCGCCGACCGTGGCGAGCAGTACTTC.

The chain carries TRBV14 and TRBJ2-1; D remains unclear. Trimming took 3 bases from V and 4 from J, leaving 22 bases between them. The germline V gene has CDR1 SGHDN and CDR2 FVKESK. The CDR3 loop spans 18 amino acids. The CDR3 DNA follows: TGTGCCAGCAGCCACCGATCTTTCAGGCTACACCTATACAATGAGCAGTTCTTC. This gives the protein CASSHRSFRLHLYNEQFF. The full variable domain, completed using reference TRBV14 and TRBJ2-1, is EAGVTQFPSHSVIEKGQTVTLRCDPISGHDNLYWYRRVMGKEIKFLLHFVKESKQDESGMPNNRFLAERTGGTYSTLKVQPAELEDSGVYFCASSHRSFRLHLYNEQFFGPGTRLTVL.

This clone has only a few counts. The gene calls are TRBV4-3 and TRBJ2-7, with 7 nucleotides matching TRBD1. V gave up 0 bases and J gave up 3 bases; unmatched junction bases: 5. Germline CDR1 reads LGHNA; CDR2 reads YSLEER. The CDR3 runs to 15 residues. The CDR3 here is CASSQERGGGYEQYF. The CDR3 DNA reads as TGCGCCAGCAGCCAAGAGAGAGGGGGCGGCTACGAGCAGTACTTC.

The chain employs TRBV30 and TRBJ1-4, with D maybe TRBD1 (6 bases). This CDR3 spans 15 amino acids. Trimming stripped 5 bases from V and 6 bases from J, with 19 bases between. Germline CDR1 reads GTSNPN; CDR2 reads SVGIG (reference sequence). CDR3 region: CAWSFWGGRDEKLFF. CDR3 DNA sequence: TGTGCCTGGTCTTTTTGGGGGGGCCGTGATGAAAAACTGTTTTTT.

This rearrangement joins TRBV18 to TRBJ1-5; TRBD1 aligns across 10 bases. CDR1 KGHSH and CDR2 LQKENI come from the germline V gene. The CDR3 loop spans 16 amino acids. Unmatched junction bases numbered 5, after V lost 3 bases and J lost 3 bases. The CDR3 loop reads CASSPDRGQVNQPQHF. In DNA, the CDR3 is TGTGCCAGCTCACCTGACAGGGGGCAGGTCAATCAGCCCCAGCATTTT.

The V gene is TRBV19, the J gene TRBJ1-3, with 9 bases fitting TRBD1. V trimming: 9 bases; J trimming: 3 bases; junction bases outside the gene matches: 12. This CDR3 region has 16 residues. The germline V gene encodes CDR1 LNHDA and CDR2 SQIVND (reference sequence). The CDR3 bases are TGTGCCAGCCGGGACAGGGCCGGGGCTAATGGAAACACCATATATTTT. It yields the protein CASRDRAGANGNTIYF.

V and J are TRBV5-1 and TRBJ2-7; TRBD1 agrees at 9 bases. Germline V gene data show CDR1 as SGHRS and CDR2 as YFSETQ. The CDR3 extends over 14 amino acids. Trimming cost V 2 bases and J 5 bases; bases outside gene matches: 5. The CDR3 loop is CASSFGTGRDEQYF. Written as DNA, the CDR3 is TGCGCCAGCAGCTTTGGGACAGGGAGAGACGAGCAGTACTTC.

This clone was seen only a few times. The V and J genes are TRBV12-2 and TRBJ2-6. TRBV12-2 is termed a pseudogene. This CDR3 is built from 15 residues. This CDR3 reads CASRPISGQSRVLTF. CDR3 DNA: TGTGCAAGTCGCCCGATTAGCGGACAGTCCCGAGTCCTGACTTTC.

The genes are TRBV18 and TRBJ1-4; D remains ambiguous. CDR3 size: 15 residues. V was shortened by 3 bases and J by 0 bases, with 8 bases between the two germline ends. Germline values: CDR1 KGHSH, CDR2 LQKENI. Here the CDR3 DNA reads TGTGCCAGCTCACCGGGAAGCGCAACTAATGAAAAACTGTTTTTT. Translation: CASSPGSATNEKLFF.

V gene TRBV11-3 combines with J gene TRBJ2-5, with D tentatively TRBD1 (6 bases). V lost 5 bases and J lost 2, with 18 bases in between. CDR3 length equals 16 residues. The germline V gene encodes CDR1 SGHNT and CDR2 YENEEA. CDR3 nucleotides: TGTGCCAGCAGCCCAACTCGGGACACAAGACAAGAGACCCAGTACTTC. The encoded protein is CASSPTRDTRQETQYF.

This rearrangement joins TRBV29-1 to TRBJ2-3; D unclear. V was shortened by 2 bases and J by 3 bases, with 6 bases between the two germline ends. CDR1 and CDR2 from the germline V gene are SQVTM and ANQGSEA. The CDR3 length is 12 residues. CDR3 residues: CSVEWGTDTQYF. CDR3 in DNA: TGCAGCGTTGAATGGGGTACAGATACGCAGTATTTT.

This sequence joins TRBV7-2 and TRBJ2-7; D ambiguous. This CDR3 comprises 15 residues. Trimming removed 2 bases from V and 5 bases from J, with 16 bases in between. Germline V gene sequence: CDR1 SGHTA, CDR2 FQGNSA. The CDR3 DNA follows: TGTGCCAGCAGCTTAAACCTCGTTTCCACCGACGAGCAGTACTTC. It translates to CASSLNLVSTDEQYF.